The 27 T cell receptor beta chains listed next were all sequenced from one sample in a study of shared clonotypes between healthy human individuals. The repertoire was sequenced with immunoSEQ multiplex PCR; TCRdb's copy has only in-frame clones and lacks some. This sample has about half a million clones, with 70% to 80% found just once. Sequencing was done on a sample of PBMCs. These receptors were taken from a woman aged 40 to 49 in good health. Some clones in this sample may be carry-over from other donors' samples.

This chain links TRBV9 with TRBJ1-1; no clear D. Germline V gene data show CDR1 as SGDLS and CDR2 as YYNGEE. Between the trimmed V and J ends, which lost 0 bases and 4 bases, there was a span of 10 bases. The CDR3 is 14 residues long. DNA of the CDR3: TGTGCCAGCAGCGTAGCTCCAGAGGGCACTGAAGCTTTCTTT. This gives the protein CASSVAPEGTEAFF.

This chain connects TRBV10-2 to TRBJ2-2; D uncertain. The CDR3 runs 14 residues. Trimming cost V 6 bases and J 10 bases, with 18 bases left between them. CDR1 WSHSY and CDR2 SAAADI come from the germline V gene. CDR3 coding DNA: TGCGCCAGCAGATTAGCAACGCCCGGCGTGGAGCTGTTTTTT. This translates into CASRLATPGVELFF.

On this clone itself: A far larger clone is just one base off, so this is likely a read error. Other nucleotide sequences in the sample specify the same CDR3. DNA of the CDR3: TGTGCCAGCAGTTTGTTTCAGTCCATCCACGGGCTGCCCAAAAACATTCAGTACTTC. Its protein is CASSLFQSIHGLPKNIQYF. The chain combines TRBV28 with TRBJ2-4, with D unclear. V was clipped by 3 bases and J by 2 bases, with 23 bases between them. Germline assignment: CDR1 MDHEN and CDR2 SYDVKM. The CDR3 contains 19 residues.

This sequence joins TRBV7-9 and TRBJ2-7, with 11 bases lining up with TRBD2. V lost 5 bases, J lost 4 bases, and 10 bases stayed unmatched. The CDR3 is made up of 16 amino acids. Per the germline V gene, CDR1 is SEHNR and CDR2 is FQNEAQ (reference sequence). The CDR3: CASSHPRLAGRYEQYF. As DNA, the CDR3 is TGTGCCAGCAGCCATCCCAGACTAGCGGGACGATACGAGCAGTACTTC. Based on the CDR3 plus reference TRBV7-9 and TRBJ2-7, the full variable domain is DTGVSQNPRHKITKRGQNVTFRCDPISEHNRLYWYRQTLGQGPEFLTYFQNEAQLEKSRLLSDRFSAERPKGSFSTLEIQRTEQGDSAMYLCASSHPRLAGRYEQYFGPGTRLTVT.

This chain uses TRBV2 with TRBJ2-7, with D unresolved. CDR3 size: 13 residues. Trimming took 7 bases from V and 3 from J, leaving 13 bases between them. CDR1 is SNHLY and CDR2 is FYNNEI in the germline V gene. In DNA, the CDR3 is TGTGCCAGCACGTGGGAAAACTACTACGAGCAGTACTTC. Its protein is CASTWENYYEQYF.

This clone was counted only a few times. The V call is TRBV6-4, the J call TRBJ1-1; 8 bases map to TRBD1. This CDR3 has 14 amino acids. Trimming at V came to 2 bases and at J to 1 base, leaving 0 bases not matched to a gene. The germline CDR1 and CDR2 sequences are MRHNA and SNTAGT. The CDR3 nucleotides read TGTGCCAGCAGTGACGACAGGGGGAACACTGAAGCTTTCTTT. Translating gives CASSDDRGNTEAFF.

This clone has a handful of counts. The chain has TRBV5-6 and TRBJ1-2; D is perhaps TRBD1 (5 bases). V was shortened by 1 base and J by 2 bases, with 6 bases between the two germline ends. The V gene's germline CDR1 is SGHDT and CDR2 YYEEEE. This CDR3 region has 13 residues. The CDR3 is CASSLRDNYGYTF. The CDR3 DNA reads as TGTGCCAGCAGCTTGAGGGACAACTATGGCTACACCTTC.

This chain connects TRBV10-1 to TRBJ2-3; 13 nucleotides match TRBD2. V was pared by 6 bases and J by 5 bases, with 5 bases of the junction left unmatched. The CDR3 consists of 15 residues. Per the germline V gene, CDR1 is WNHNN and CDR2 is SYGVQD (reference sequence). CDR3 in amino acids: CASSLLAGGGDTQYF. CDR3 nucleotides: TGCGCCAGCAGCCTACTAGCGGGAGGGGGAGATACGCAGTATTTT.

The rearrangement uses TRBV6-1 and TRBJ1-2; no definite D call. This CDR3 has 15 residues. The germline V gene encodes CDR1 MNHNS and CDR2 SASEGT. The V and J ends lost 1 base and 0 bases respectively, with 9 bases between them. CDR3 residues: CASSEGTEANYGYTF. CDR3 sequence (DNA): TGTGCCAGCAGTGAAGGGACGGAAGCTAACTATGGCTACACCTTC.

The J gene is TRBJ2-1, the V gene TRBV7-3; 9 nucleotides agree with TRBD2. The CDR3 has 14 residues. V trimming: 2 bases; J trimming: 5 bases; junction bases outside the gene matches: 1. Germline-derived CDR1 and CDR2 are SGHTA and FQGTGA. CDR3 protein: CASSLVAGDNEQFF. The CDR3 DNA is TGTGCCAGCAGCTTAGTAGCGGGAGACAATGAGCAGTTCTTC.

The chain has TRBV18 and TRBJ2-3; 10 bases are shared with TRBD1. The V gene end was trimmed by 2 bases and the J gene end by 3 bases; junction bases not matched to a gene: 5. Germline values: CDR1 KGHSH, CDR2 LQKENI. The CDR3 contains 16 residues. CDR3 residues: CASSPTPGQGTDTQYF. The CDR3 DNA sequence: TGTGCCAGCTCACCAACCCCGGGACAGGGGACAGATACGCAGTATTTT.

The rearrangement uses TRBV7-2 and TRBJ1-2; TRBD1 matches 12 bases. V lost 2 bases and J lost 5; bases outside the gene matches: 9. In germline, CDR1 is SGHTA, CDR2 FQGNSA. CDR3 length: 17 residues. CDR3 sequence reads: CASSLSPGQGAEYGYTF. CDR3 DNA: TGTGCCAGCAGCTTATCCCCGGGACAGGGGGCTGAGTATGGCTACACCTTC.

The chain joins TRBV27 to TRBJ1-2, with TRBD1 as a possible D gene (6 bases). Germline assignment: CDR1 MNHEY and CDR2 SMNVEV (reference sequence). CDR3 size: 13 residues. Trimming removed 6 bases from V and 7 bases from J, with 15 bases in between. The CDR3 here is CASSLAGVGGYTF. For the CDR3, the DNA is TGTGCCAGCAGCCTCGCAGGGGTTGGTGGCTACACCTTC.

The chain links TRBV7-8 to TRBJ2-7; 11 bases are shared with TRBD2. V trimming: 5 bases; J trimming: 12 bases; junction bases outside the gene matches: 18. Germline V gene data show CDR1 as SGHVS and CDR2 as FQNEAQ. CDR3 size: 16 residues. CDR3 loop: CASSPRVAGGETSMYF. The CDR3 bases are TGTGCCAGCAGCCCCCGGGTAGCGGGAGGGGAAACGAGCATGTACTTC.

The CDR3 spells CASSSDNTDTQYF. In DNA, the CDR3 is TGTGCCAGCAGTTCGGACAACACAGATACGCAGTATTTT. The chain is built from TRBV27 and TRBJ2-3; possible D gene TRBD1, 5 bases. This CDR3 contains 13 residues. V was clipped by 4 bases and J by 2 bases, with 7 bases between them. CDR1 is MNHEY and CDR2 is SMNVEV in the germline V gene (reference sequence).

The genes are TRBV6-6 and TRBJ2-7, with TRBD1 matching over 11 bases. V trimming: 2 bases; J trimming: 6 bases; junction bases outside the gene matches: 9. CDR3 length: 16 amino acids. CDR1 and CDR2 from the germline V gene are MNHNY and SVGAGI (reference sequence). CDR3 protein: CASSYEGGTGGSEQYF. Written as DNA, the CDR3 is TGTGCCAGCAGTTACGAAGGCGGGACAGGGGGTAGCGAGCAGTACTTC.

V and J are TRBV7-9 and TRBJ2-7; a weak D match, TRBD2 (6 bases). Germline CDR1 reads SEHNR; CDR2 reads FQNEAQ (reference sequence). The CDR3 extends over 16 amino acids. Trimming shortened V by 2 bases and J by 0 bases, and 14 bases separated the two germline ends. CDR3 amino acids: CASSLFPSAFSYEQYF. The DNA of the CDR3 is TGTGCCAGCAGCTTATTCCCTAGCGCCTTCTCCTACGAGCAGTACTTC.

The chain uses TRBV9 and TRBJ2-7; D is unresolved. CDR1 is SGDLS and CDR2 is YYNGEE in the germline V gene. Trimming took off 4 bases at V and 1 base at J, with 12 bases between the two ends. There are 14 residues in the CDR3. Written as DNA, the CDR3 is TGTGCCAGCAGCCCCCGACCCCGATCCTACGAGCAGTACTTC. It codes for CASSPRPRSYEQYF.

The CDR3 coding sequence is TGCGCCACCAGAGGCAGGGGTGGTCAGCCCCAGCATTTT. Translated, it gives CATRGRGGQPQHF. The chain links TRBV10-2 to TRBJ1-5, with D perhaps matching TRBD1 (6 bases). CDR1 is WSHSY and CDR2 is SAAADI in the germline V gene. Trimming pared 10 bases from V and 6 bases from J, leaving 16 bases between. CDR3 size: 13 residues.

The gene calls are TRBV18 and TRBJ1-2; 10 bases map to TRBD1. CDR3 length equals 14 residues. Germline V gene data show CDR1 as KGHSH and CDR2 as LQKENI. Losses at the gene ends were 6 bases for V and 3 bases for J; bases not matched to a gene: 4. CDR3: CASSQGTGDYGYTF. CDR3 DNA sequence: TGTGCCAGCTCCCAAGGGACAGGGGACTATGGCTACACCTTC.

This chain uses TRBV7-2 with TRBJ1-1; D gene ambiguous. Trimming took 3 bases from V and 1 from J, leaving 3 bases between them. From germline, CDR1 is SGHTA and CDR2 FQGNSA. The length of the CDR3 is 12 residues. This CDR3 is CASSFGNTEAFF. In DNA, the CDR3 is TGTGCCAGCAGCTTTGGGAACACTGAAGCTTTCTTT.

This chain joins TRBV20-1 and TRBJ2-3; D is unclear. V shed 5 bases and J shed 2 bases, with 5 bases lying between them. The CDR3 contains 11 residues. Looked up from germline, CDR1 is DFQATT and CDR2 is SNEGSKA (reference sequence). CDR3 amino acids: CSAAPTDTQYF. The DNA of the CDR3 is TGCAGTGCTGCCCCCACAGATACGCAGTATTTT.

This clone has just one count. The junction does not match germline at one end; this may be a read error. This chain joins TRBV7-7 and TRBJ2-5; 8 nucleotides agree with TRBD1. The CDR3 is 13 residues long. Germline CDR1 SSHAT, CDR2 FNYEAQ (reference sequence). The CDR3 region is CASSRQGRETQYF. The CDR3 DNA follows: TGTGCTAGCAGCAGACAGGGGCGGGAGACCCAGTACTTC.

This chain uses TRBV9 with TRBJ2-7; 10 bases line up with TRBD2. V trimming: 4 bases; J trimming: 7 bases; junction bases outside the gene matches: 8. CDR1 SGDLS and CDR2 YYNGEE come from the germline V gene. This CDR3 has 14 amino acids. Here the CDR3 reads CASSRLAGGGEQYF. The CDR3 DNA reads as TGTGCCAGCAGCAGATTAGCGGGAGGTGGTGAGCAGTACTTC.

The genes are TRBV2 and TRBJ1-2; TRBD1 matches 9 bases. The CDR3 consists of 16 residues. The junction had 14 bases not matched to a gene; V was cut back by 10 bases and J by 2 bases. In germline, CDR1 is SNHLY, CDR2 FYNNEI. The chain's CDR3 is CATGGTGPIGNYGYTF. The CDR3 DNA sequence: TGTGCCACCGGGGGGACAGGGCCTATTGGGAACTATGGCTACACCTTC.

The CDR3 reads CASSKIQGFPPYEQYF. Here the CDR3 DNA reads TGTGCCAGCAGTAAAATACAGGGGTTTCCCCCCTACGAGCAGTACTTC. The chain carries TRBV2 and TRBJ2-7; 7 bases align to TRBD1. Germline V gives CDR1 SNHLY, CDR2 FYNNEI. The CDR3 is 16 residues long. V lost 5 bases and J lost 2; bases outside the gene matches: 12. Supplemented by reference TRBV2 and TRBJ2-7, the full variable domain reads EPEVTQTPSHQVTQMGQEVILRCVPISNHLYFYWYRQILGQKVEFLVSFYNNEISEKSEIFDDQFSVERPDGSNFTLKIRSTKLEDSAMYFCASSKIQGFPPYEQYFGPGTRLTVT.

Points on this clone: One base away lies a much larger clone, so this may be a sequencing read error. The sample holds other DNA sequences that translate to the same CDR3. The rearrangement links TRBV9 to TRBJ1-1; D unresolved. The length of the CDR3 is 14 residues. Germline V gene data show CDR1 as SGDLS and CDR2 as YYNGEE. The CDR3 sequence: CASSRAHMNTEAFF. In DNA, the CDR3 is TGTGCCAGCAGCCGAGCTCACATGAACACCGAAGCTTTCTTT.